This TCR beta chain was sequenced for a study of CD8 T cells in Susac syndrome. There are 15 residues in the CDR3. V lost 5 bases to trimming and J lost 2 bases; unmatched junction nucleotides: 8. This clonotype appeared once. The multiple sclerosis controls were treatment-naive patients, and their relapsing-remitting disease was stable or active. TEMRA cells were FACS-enriched, while CD8+ and CD4+ T cells were negatively isolated. About 0.45 to 1 ug RNA was reverse transcribed with random hexamers. Across 54 Vbeta and 13 Jbeta, immunoSEQ multiplex PCR amplified TCR beta CDR3. TCRdb fed the immunoSEQ multiplex PCR reads into MiXCR, producing one record per CDR3 protein. The sample yields 250,000 to 300,000 distinct CDR3 sequences, 70% to 90% seen once.

The clonotype was recovered from a human donor with multiple sclerosis. Sequenced: CD8+ T cells from PBMCs. The rearrangement links TRBV12-3 or TRBV12-4 to TRBJ2-7; TRBD1 aligns across 8 bases. This CDR3 reads CASSPGTGSPYEQYF. In DNA, the CDR3 is TGTGCCAGCAGTCCGGGGACAGGCTCCCCCTACGAGCAGTACTTC.